This T cell receptor beta chain was sequenced for a study of shared clonotypes between healthy human individuals. Deep level was the assay's run setting. Assay used: immunoSEQ multiplex PCR; TCRdb lists only in-frame clones, some missing. The profile shows some 2 million clones, about 95% of them singletons. Trimming stripped 3 bases from V and 6 bases from J, with 16 bases between. Germline V lookup: CDR1 SGHNT, CDR2 YYREEE (reference sequence). The CDR3 runs to 14 residues. Study-wide results and caveats: Some naive CD4 clonotypes, about 5.5%, turned up in common across a few donors. Enrolling few donors narrowed the genetic and exposure-history diversity that was represented.

As to this clone: The antigen is not known.

The naive CD8 subset, CD45RO-negative cells positively selected for CCR7, excluded terminally differentiated effector memory CD45RA+ cells. This receptor was obtained from a man younger than 35 in good health. V is TRBV5-4 and J is TRBJ2-7; tentative D call: TRBD2 (6 bases). The specimen sequenced was naive CD8+ T cells sorted from blood. CDR3: CASSYGWGLGEQYF. DNA for the CDR3: TGTGCCAGCAGCTATGGGTGGGGACTCGGCGAGCAGTACTTC.